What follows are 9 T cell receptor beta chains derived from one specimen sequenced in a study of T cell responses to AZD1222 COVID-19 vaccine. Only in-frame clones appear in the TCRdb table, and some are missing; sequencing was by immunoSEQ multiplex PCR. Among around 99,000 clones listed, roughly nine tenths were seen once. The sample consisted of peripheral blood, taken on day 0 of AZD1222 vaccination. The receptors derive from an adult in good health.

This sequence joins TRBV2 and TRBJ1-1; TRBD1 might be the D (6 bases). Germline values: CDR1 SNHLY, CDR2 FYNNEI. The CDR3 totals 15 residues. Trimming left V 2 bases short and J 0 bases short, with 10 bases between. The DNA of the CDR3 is TGTGCCAGCAGTGAACGCCAGGGGCTGAACACTGAAGCTTTCTTT. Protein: CASSERQGLNTEAFF.

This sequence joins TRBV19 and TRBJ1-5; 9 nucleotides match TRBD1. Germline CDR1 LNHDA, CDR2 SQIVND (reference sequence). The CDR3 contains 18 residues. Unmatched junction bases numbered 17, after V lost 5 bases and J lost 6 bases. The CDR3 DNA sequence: TGTGCCAGTAGTCCCGGGACAGGGTCGGGTGTTTCGTCTCAGCCCCAGCATTTT. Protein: CASSPGTGSGVSSQPQHF. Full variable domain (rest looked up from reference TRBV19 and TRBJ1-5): DGGITQSPKYLFRKEGQNVTLSCEQNLNHDAMYWYRQDPGQGLRLIYYSQIVNDFQKGDIAEGYSVSREKKESFPLTVTSAQKNPTAFYLCASSPGTGSGVSSQPQHFGDGTRLSIL.

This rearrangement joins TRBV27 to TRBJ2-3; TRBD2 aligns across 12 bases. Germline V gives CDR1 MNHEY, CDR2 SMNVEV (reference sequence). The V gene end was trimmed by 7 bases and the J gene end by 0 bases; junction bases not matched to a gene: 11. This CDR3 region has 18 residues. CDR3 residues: CASTPRGLAGASTDTQYF. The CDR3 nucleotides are TGTGCCAGCACCCCTCGGGGACTAGCGGGTGCTAGCACAGATACGCAGTATTTT.

The CDR3 DNA reads TGTGCCAGCAGCCAGGAACAGGGGTTCACCTTTGGGGCCAACGTCCTGACTTTC. Protein sequence: CASSQEQGFTFGANVLTF. The chain couples TRBV3-1 (or the pseudogene TRBV3-2) to TRBJ2-6, with 7 bases that match TRBD1. Per germline, CDR1 LGHDT and CDR2 YNNKEL (reference sequence). The CDR3 contains 18 residues. V shed 3 bases, J shed 3 bases, and the junction held 11 bases outside the gene matches.

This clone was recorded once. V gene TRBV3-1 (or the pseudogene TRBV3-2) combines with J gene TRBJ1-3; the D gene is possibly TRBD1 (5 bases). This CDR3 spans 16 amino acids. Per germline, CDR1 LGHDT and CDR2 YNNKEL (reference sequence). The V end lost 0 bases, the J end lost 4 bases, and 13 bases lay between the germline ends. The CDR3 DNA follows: TGTGCCAGCAGCCAAGATCTCGGACAAGGGGGAAACACCATATATTTT. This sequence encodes CASSQDLGQGGNTIYF.

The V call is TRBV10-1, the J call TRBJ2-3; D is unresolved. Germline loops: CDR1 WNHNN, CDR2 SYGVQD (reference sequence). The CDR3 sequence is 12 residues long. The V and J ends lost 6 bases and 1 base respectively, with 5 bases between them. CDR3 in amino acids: CASSDGTDTQYF. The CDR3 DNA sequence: TGCGCCAGCAGCGACGGCACAGATACGCAGTATTTT.

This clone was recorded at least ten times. Written as DNA, the CDR3 is TGTGCCAGCATACAGGGGGCGCAAGGCACTGAAGCTTTCTTT. Its protein product is CASIQGAQGTEAFF. The chain links TRBV3-1 (or the pseudogene TRBV3-2) to TRBJ1-1, with TRBD1 matching over 9 bases. Germline V gene data show CDR1 as LGHDT and CDR2 as YNNKEL (reference sequence). V was pared by 7 bases and J by 4 bases, with 7 bases of the junction left unmatched. CDR3 length: 14 residues.

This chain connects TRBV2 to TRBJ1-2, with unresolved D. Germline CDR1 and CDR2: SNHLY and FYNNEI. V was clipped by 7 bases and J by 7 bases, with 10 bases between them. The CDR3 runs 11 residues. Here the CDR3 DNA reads TGTGCCAGCAAGGTCGGGATTGGCTACACCTTC. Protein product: CASKVGIGYTF.

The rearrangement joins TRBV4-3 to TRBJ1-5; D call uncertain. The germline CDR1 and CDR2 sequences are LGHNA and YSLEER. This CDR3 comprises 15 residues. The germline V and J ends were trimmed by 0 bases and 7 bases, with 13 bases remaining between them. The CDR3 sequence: CASSQDAREGQPQHF. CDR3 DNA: TGCGCCAGCAGCCAAGATGCGAGGGAAGGGCAGCCCCAGCATTTT.